Below, 22 T cell receptor beta chains from the same sample are listed, as sequenced in a study of human T cells and chemical hapten exposure. The time point here: patch test 3, about 24 weeks after DPC sensitization. Treatment reported: therapeutic diphenylcyclopropenone sensitization with weekly scalp DPC. TCRdb passed the RACE reads through MiXCR, listing each CDR3 protein once. The profile shows about 84,000 distinct CDR3 sequences, under 14% of them singletons. The sequencing here drew on whole blood, taken in connection with sensitization to the hapten diphenylcyclopropenone (DPC). The receptor set was obtained from a woman between 45 and 65 years old with alopecia areata. Some clones in this sample may be carry-over from other donors' samples.

This clonotype showed up many times. The V gene is TRBV5-1, the J gene TRBJ2-5; TRBD1 matches 11 bases. Germline trimming cut 9 bases from V and 2 bases from J; bases unmatched to any gene: 6. Germline V lookup: CDR1 SGHRS, CDR2 YFSETQ. The CDR3 is 14 amino acids. The CDR3 DNA sequence: TGCGCCACCCGGACAGGGGGCGTACAAGAGACCCAGTACTTC. It codes for CATRTGGVQETQYF.

This clonotype was counted ten times or more. The DNA for the CDR3 is TGTGCCAGCAGTTCCACGGGGGGGTACACTGAAGCTTTCTTT. Its protein product is CASSSTGGYTEAFF. V and J are TRBV12-3 or TRBV12-4 and TRBJ1-1; maybe TRBD1 (5 bases). The CDR3 consists of 14 residues. V was pared by 4 bases and J by 3 bases, with 12 bases between.

The sample holds many counts of this clonotype. The chain couples TRBV28 to TRBJ2-7; 9 bases map to TRBD2. CDR1 is MDHEN, CDR2 SYDVKM, per germline. This CDR3 is built from 15 residues. Trimming took 3 bases from V and 4 from J; bases not matched to a gene: 7. The CDR3 here is CASSFIPSGRYEQYF. The DNA of the CDR3 is TGTGCCAGCAGTTTTATCCCCAGCGGGAGGTACGAGCAGTACTTC.

The J gene is TRBJ2-5, the V gene TRBV29-1; 8 bases match TRBD2. The V segment lost 4 bases and the J segment 1 base; nucleotides outside the gene matches: 5. Looked up from germline, CDR1 is SQVTM and CDR2 is ANQGSEA. CDR3 length: 14 residues. CDR3 nucleotide sequence: TGCAGCGTTGGGGCTAGCGGGCCCCAAGAGACCCAGTACTTC. It encodes CSVGASGPQETQYF.

A word on this clonotype: A much larger clone is a single base away; this may be a read error. The V and J genes are TRBV14 and TRBJ2-7; D is perhaps TRBD2 (6 bases). Germline CDR1 reads SGHDN; CDR2 reads FVKESK. This CDR3 has 17 amino acids. For the CDR3, the DNA is TGTGTCAGCAGCCAGACCAAAGGCGGGAAGGGCTCCTACGAGCAGTACTTC. As protein: CVSSQTKGGKGSYEQYF.

At least ten counts were recorded for this clonotype. V is TRBV6-6 and J is TRBJ1-2; 11 nucleotides agree with TRBD1. The V gene's germline CDR1 is MNHNY and CDR2 SVGAGI (reference sequence). The length of the CDR3 is 12 residues. The CDR3 sequence: CAAGGQGAGYTF. The CDR3 DNA follows: TGTGCGGCGGGAGGACAGGGGGCCGGCTACACCTTC.

The table lists this clonotype with many counts. This rearrangement joins TRBV6-4 to TRBJ1-1; D possibly corresponds to TRBD1 (5 bases). Trimming removed 0 bases at V and 8 bases at J, with 10 bases between. CDR1 is MRHNA, CDR2 SNTAGT, per germline. CDR3 length: 13 amino acids. Written as DNA, the CDR3 is TGTGCCAGCAGTGACTCGGCAGGGCTAGAAGCTTTCTTT. Its translation is CASSDSAGLEAFF.

This clonotype was counted only a few times. The chain combines TRBV20-1 with TRBJ2-7, with TRBD2 matching over 14 bases. The CDR3 is made up of 16 amino acids. The germline V gene encodes CDR1 DFQATT and CDR2 SNEGSKA (reference sequence). The J segment lost 6 bases and the V segment lost 1 base, leaving 8 bases of the junction unmatched. CDR3 sequence reads: CSARGPGLAGVSEQYF. CDR3 DNA sequence: TGCAGTGCTAGAGGGCCGGGACTAGCGGGAGTATCCGAGCAGTACTTC.

This chain uses TRBV20-1 with TRBJ1-1; a weak D match, TRBD1 (6 bases). Germline V CDR1 and CDR2: DFQATT, SNEGSKA (reference sequence). The CDR3 sequence is 14 residues long. Trimming cost V 5 bases and J 3 bases, with 16 bases left between them. Here the CDR3 DNA reads TGCAGTGCTCAAGGGGGGCGAGCGGACACTGAAGCTTTCTTT. Residues: CSAQGGRADTEAFF.

This chain links TRBV7-6 with TRBJ2-2; tentatively, D is TRBD2 (6 bases). The CDR3 contains 15 residues. Trimming took 6 bases from V and 2 from J, leaving 13 bases between them. In germline, CDR1 is SGHVS, CDR2 FNYEAQ. The CDR3: CASSMRRGNTGELFF. The CDR3 nucleotides read TGTGCCAGCAGTATGCGGAGGGGAAACACCGGGGAGCTGTTTTTT.

This clonotype was seen a few times. The rearrangement joins TRBV19 to TRBJ2-2; D is possibly TRBD1 (6 bases). The ends were cut back, 6 bases at V and 6 bases at J, with 14 bases in the middle. The CDR3 runs 14 residues. From germline, CDR1 is LNHDA and CDR2 SQIVND (reference sequence). The CDR3 DNA reads as TGTGCCAGTAGGCCACAGGGTAGGGCCGGGGAGCTGTTTTTT. It is translated as CASRPQGRAGELFF.

This clonotype was recorded once. This chain uses TRBV4-1 with TRBJ2-7; no reliable D call. The germline gives CDR1 MGHRA, CDR2 YSYEKL. This CDR3 is 13 amino acids long. The germline V and J ends were trimmed by 3 bases and 0 bases, with 6 bases remaining between them. CDR3 loop: CASSHHSSYEQYF. CDR3 DNA sequence: TGCGCCAGCAGCCACCACAGCTCCTACGAGCAGTACTTC.

The rearrangement uses TRBV30 and TRBJ1-5, with no clear D. Germline values: CDR1 GTSNPN, CDR2 SVGIG (reference sequence). The CDR3 contains 12 residues. The V gene lost 0 bases and the J gene lost 7 bases, with 7 bases spanning the gap. CDR3 DNA sequence: TGTGCCTGGAGTGTTAATAAGCAGCCCCAGCATTTT. Its protein product is CAWSVNKQPQHF.

The chain recombines TRBV12-3 or TRBV12-4 with TRBJ2-2; D remains ambiguous. The CDR3 sequence is 16 residues long. Trimming took off 1 base at V and 5 bases at J, with 14 bases between the two ends. The CDR3 DNA reads TGTGCCAGCAGTTTAGACCCCCCGGGTGGTACCGGGGAGCTGTTTTTT. This codes for CASSLDPPGGTGELFF.

The chain employs TRBV7-2 and TRBJ2-3; 11 positions agree with TRBD2. The CDR3 is 16 residues long. Germline loops: CDR1 SGHTA, CDR2 FQGNSA. V shed 1 base and J 1 base; nucleotides not matched to a gene: 1. For the CDR3, the DNA is TGTGCCAGCAGCTTAGGTAGCGGGAGGGGCACAGATACGCAGTATTTT. This codes for CASSLGSGRGTDTQYF.

In this sample, this clonotype turned up a few times. The chain uses TRBV7-2 and TRBJ1-1; the D is unclear. The germline CDR1 and CDR2 sequences are SGHTA and FQGNSA. Trimming pared 3 bases from V and 4 bases from J, leaving 15 bases between. CDR3 size: 15 residues. The CDR3 spells CASSLSGGSGTEAFF. In DNA, the CDR3 is TGTGCCAGCAGCTTGAGTGGTGGGTCCGGCACTGAAGCTTTCTTT.

The gene calls are TRBV5-1 and TRBJ2-7; 12 bases are shared with TRBD2. There are 15 residues in the CDR3. Germline CDR1 SGHRS, CDR2 YFSETQ. Germline trimming cut 3 bases from V and 3 bases from J; bases unmatched to any gene: 4. CDR3 sequence (DNA): TGCGCCAGCAGCTCCCGACTAGCGGGAGTCTACGAGCAGTACTTC. It codes for CASSSRLAGVYEQYF.

This clonotype was recorded at least ten times. The chain joins TRBV6-5 to TRBJ1-1; D is unresolved. There are 15 residues in the CDR3. Per germline, CDR1 MNHEY and CDR2 SVGAGI. V was cut by 2 bases and J by 0 bases, with 10 bases left in between. The CDR3 sequence: CASSYGSGLNTEAFF. CDR3 DNA sequence: TGTGCCAGCAGTTACGGGTCCGGGTTGAACACTGAAGCTTTCTTT.

The CDR3 is CSARLGSHEQYF. CDR3 coding DNA: TGCAGTGCTAGGCTAGGGTCCCACGAGCAGTACTTC. This chain links TRBV20-1 with TRBJ2-7, with D unresolved. Germline V gives CDR1 DFQATT, CDR2 SNEGSKA (reference sequence). The CDR3 sequence is 12 residues long. V dropped 3 bases and J dropped 5 bases, with 11 bases sitting between them.

J is TRBJ2-3 and V is TRBV28; D is unresolved. The CDR3 runs to 10 residues. CDR1 MDHEN and CDR2 SYDVKM come from the germline V gene. Trimming took 6 bases from V and 8 from J, leaving 6 bases between them. DNA for the CDR3: TGTGCCAGCAGGTCAATTACGCAGTATTTT. It codes for CASRSITQYF.

This clonotype came up many times. The gene calls are TRBV20-1 and TRBJ2-2; D gene unclear. Germline V gene sequence: CDR1 DFQATT, CDR2 SNEGSKA (reference sequence). V gave up 6 bases and J gave up 0 bases, with 8 bases separating them. The CDR3 is 13 residues long. The CDR3 coding sequence is TGCAGTGCCCCGAGCGCGAACACCGGGGAGCTGTTTTTT. This encodes CSAPSANTGELFF.

This clonotype was detected only a few times. The chain uses TRBV5-1 and TRBJ2-7, with D uncertain. Trimming shortened V by 0 bases and J by 6 bases, and 7 bases separated the two germline ends. The CDR3 length is 12 residues. Germline values: CDR1 SGHRS, CDR2 YFSETQ. CDR3 DNA sequence: TGCGCCAGCAGCTTGGACCTGGGCGAGCAGTACTTC. It translates to CASSLDLGEQYF. The variable domain in full, with the rest retrieved from reference TRBV5-1 and TRBJ2-7, is KAGVTQTPRYLIKTRGQQVTLSCSPISGHRSVSWYQQTPGQGLQFLFEYFSETQRNKGNFPGRFSGRQFSNSRSEMNVSTLELGDSALYLCASSLDLGEQYFGPGTRLTVT.